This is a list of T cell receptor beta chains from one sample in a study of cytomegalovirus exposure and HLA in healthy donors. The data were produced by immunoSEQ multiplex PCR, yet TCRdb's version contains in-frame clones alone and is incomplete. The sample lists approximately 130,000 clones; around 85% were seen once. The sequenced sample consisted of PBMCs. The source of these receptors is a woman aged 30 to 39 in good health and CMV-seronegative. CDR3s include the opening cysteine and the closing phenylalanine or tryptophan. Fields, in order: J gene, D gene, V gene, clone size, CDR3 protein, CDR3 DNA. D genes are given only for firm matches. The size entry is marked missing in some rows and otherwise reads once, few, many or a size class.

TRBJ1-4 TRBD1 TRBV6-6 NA CASTDRGREKLFF TGTGCCAGCACAGACAGGGGTCGTGAAAAACTGTTTTTT
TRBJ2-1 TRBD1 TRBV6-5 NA CASSQGTGRKQFF TGTGCCAGCAGTCAAGGGACAGGCAGAAAGCAGTTCTTC
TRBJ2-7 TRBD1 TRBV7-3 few CASSLAGGLLEQYF TGTGCCAGCAGCTTAGCAGGGGGTCTCTTGGAGCAGTACTTC
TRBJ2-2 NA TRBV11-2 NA CASAQENTGELFF TGTGCCAGCGCGCAAGAGAACACCGGGGAGCTGTTTTTT
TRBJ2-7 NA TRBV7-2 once CASSFSRSSYEQYF TGTGCCAGCAGCTTCTCCCGGTCCTCCTACGAGCAGTACTTC
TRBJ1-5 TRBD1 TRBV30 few CAWSAHRGDQPQHF TGTGCCTGGAGTGCCCACAGGGGAGATCAGCCCCAGCATTTT
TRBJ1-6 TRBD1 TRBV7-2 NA CASSFRPGQGGNSPLHF TGTGCCAGCAGCTTCCGCCCCGGACAGGGCGGTAATTCACCCCTCCACTTT
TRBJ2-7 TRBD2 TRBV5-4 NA CASSLVSGGAEEQYF TGTGCCAGCAGCTTGGTCAGCGGGGGGGCGGAGGAGCAGTACTTC
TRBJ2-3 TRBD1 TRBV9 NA CASSVGGGGDTQYF TGTGCCAGCAGCGTAGGAGGGGGCGGGGATACGCAGTATTTT
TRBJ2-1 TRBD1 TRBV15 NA CATSRGTGGGLGTRNEQFF TGTGCCACCAGCAGAGGGACAGGGGGCGGACTGGGGACTAGGAATGAGCAGTTCTTC
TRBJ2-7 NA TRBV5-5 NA CASSLDTPSYEQYF TGTGCCAGCAGCTTGGACACCCCCTCCTACGAGCAGTACTTC
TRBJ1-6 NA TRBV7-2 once CASSLEGSRNSPLHF TGTGCCAGCAGCTTAGAGGGGTCTAGAAATTCACCCCTCCACTTT
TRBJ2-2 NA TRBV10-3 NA CAISEDFRNTGELFF TGTGCCATCAGTGAGGACTTTCGAAACACCGGGGAGCTGTTTTTT
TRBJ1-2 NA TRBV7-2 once CASSLGRLEGVFYGYTF TGTGCCAGCAGCTTGGGCCGATTAGAGGGGGTATTCTATGGCTACACCTTC
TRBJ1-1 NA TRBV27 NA CASSSWEGSTEAFF TGTGCCAGCAGCTCTTGGGAGGGAAGCACTGAAGCTTTCTTT
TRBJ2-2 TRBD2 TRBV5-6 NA CASSPGLAGDTGELFF TGTGCCAGCAGCCCTGGACTAGCGGGGGACACCGGGGAGCTGTTTTTT
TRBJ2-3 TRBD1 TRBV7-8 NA CASSFRGTGFEVTQYF TGTGCCAGCAGCTTTCGAGGGACAGGGTTTGAGGTTACGCAGTATTTT
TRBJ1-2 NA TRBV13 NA CASSSTGILDYGYTF TGTGCCAGCAGCTCTACAGGGATCCTGGACTATGGCTACACCTTC
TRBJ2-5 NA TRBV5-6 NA CASSLRPLGETQYF TGTGCCAGCAGCTTGAGGCCTCTAGGAGAGACCCAGTACTTC
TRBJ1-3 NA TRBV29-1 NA CSARQVQGNTIYF TGCAGCGCCCGTCAGGTTCAAGGAAACACCATATATTTT
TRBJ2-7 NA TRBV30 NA CAYQSNTYEQYF TGTGCTTACCAGTCAAATACCTACGAGCAGTACTTC
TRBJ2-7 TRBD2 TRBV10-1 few CASSEAGLVGEQYF TGCGCCAGCAGTGAGGCCGGACTAGTCGGCGAGCAGTACTTC
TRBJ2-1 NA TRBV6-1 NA CASRRSSYNEQFF TGTGCCAGCCGACGGAGCTCCTACAATGAGCAGTTCTTC
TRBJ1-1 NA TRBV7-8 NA CASSRDRNTEAFF TGTGCCAGCAGCCGTGACAGGAACACTGAAGCTTTCTTT
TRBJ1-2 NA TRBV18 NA CASSPVVEGGYTF TGTGCCAGCTCACCAGTAGTCGAGGGAGGCTACACCTTC
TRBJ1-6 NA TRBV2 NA CASSVSHRSSYNSPLHF TGTGCCAGCAGTGTATCCCACAGGAGCTCCTATAATTCACCCCTCCACTTT
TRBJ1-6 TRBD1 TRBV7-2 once CASSLEGATYNSPLHF TGTGCCAGCAGCTTAGAGGGGGCGACGTATAATTCACCCCTCCACTTT
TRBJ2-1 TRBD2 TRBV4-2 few CASSLNVAGGYNEQFF TGTGCCAGCAGCCTAAATGTAGCGGGGGGGTACAATGAGCAGTTCTTC
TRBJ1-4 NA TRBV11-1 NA CASSLSSTTNEKLFF TGTGCCAGCAGCTTATCCAGTACAACTAATGAAAAACTGTTTTTT
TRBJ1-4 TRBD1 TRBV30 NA CACGTATNEKLFF TGTGCCTGCGGGACAGCAACTAATGAAAAACTGTTTTTT
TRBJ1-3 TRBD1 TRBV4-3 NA CASSQEAGGGNTIYF TGCGCCAGCAGCCAAGAGGCAGGGGGTGGAAACACCATATATTTT
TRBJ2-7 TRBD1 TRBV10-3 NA CAIRGQSYEQYF TGTGCCATCAGGGGACAGTCCTACGAGCAGTACTTC